Listed below are T cell receptor beta chains from one sample, sequenced in a study of blood T cell repertoires in COVID-19. This table comes from immunoSEQ multiplex PCR, and its TCRdb copy is limited to in-frame clones, with some not included. The sample yields 70,000 or so clones, roughly 80% seen once. The sequencing sample was made of peripheral blood. All receptors derive from an elderly woman with acute or convalescent COVID-19. Each CDR3 is given with its conserved first and last residue. A D gene is named only where the DNA matches it firmly. Clone size is given for some rows only: seen once, a few or many times, or a class if the clone is expanded.

NA	TRBV6-6	TRBD1	TRBJ1-5	CASISGQGNQPQHF	TGTGCCAGCATCTCCGGACAGGGAAATCAGCCCCAGCATTTT
NA	TRBV19	TRBD1	TRBJ2-2	CASSVTGGHTGELFF	TGTGCCAGTAGTGTGACAGGGGGCCATACCGGGGAGCTGTTTTTT
NA	TRBV21-1	NA	TRBJ2-7	CASSKLMTTTGAAYEQYF	TGTGCCAGCAGCAAATTAATGACTACGACAGGGGCCGCCTACGAGCAGTACTTC
NA	TRBV10-1	NA	TRBJ2-6	CASTDRGLSGANVLTF	TGCGCCAGCACCGACAGAGGCCTCTCTGGGGCCAACGTCCTGACTTTC
NA	TRBV5-1	NA	TRBJ1-1	CASSLAQGINTEAFF	TGCGCCAGCAGCTTGGCGCAGGGGATCAACACTGAAGCTTTCTTT
few	TRBV18	NA	TRBJ1-1	CASSPDQSTEAFF	TGTGCCAGCTCACCAGATCAGTCGACTGAAGCTTTCTTT
NA	TRBV30	NA	TRBJ1-1	CAWSLRGGRTEAFF	TGTGCCTGGAGTCTTAGGGGCGGACGGACTGAAGCTTTCTTT
once	TRBV3-1/TRBV3-2	NA	TRBJ1-4	CASSQDTEKLFF	TGTGCCAGCAGCCAGGACACCGAAAAACTGTTTTTT
NA	TRBV30	TRBD1	TRBJ1-2	CAWSQKGAGYGYTF	TGTGCCTGGAGTCAAAAGGGGGCCGGCTATGGCTACACCTTC
NA	TRBV27	NA	TRBJ1-2	CASSLAPGAYGYTF	TGTGCCAGCAGTTTAGCTCCAGGGGCCTATGGCTACACCTTC
NA	TRBV5-1	TRBD1	TRBJ2-5	CASSLAGTGGRETQYF	TGCGCCAGCAGCTTGGCCGGGACAGGGGGTCGAGAGACCCAGTACTTC
NA	TRBV27	NA	TRBJ2-4	CASSFRKGERNIQYF	TGTGCCAGCAGTTTCCGTAAGGGAGAAAGAAACATTCAGTACTTC
NA	TRBV19	NA	TRBJ2-5	CASSRNGRGRLETQYF	TGTGCCAGTAGTCGGAATGGCAGGGGCAGGCTGGAGACCCAGTACTTC
NA	TRBV3-1/TRBV3-2	TRBD1	TRBJ1-1	CASSSRTGGPEAFF	TGTGCCAGCAGCTCTCGGACAGGGGGCCCTGAAGCTTTCTTT
NA	TRBV5-5	TRBD1	TRBJ1-4	CASSWNRGSNEKLFF	TGTGCCAGCAGCTGGAACAGGGGATCTAATGAAAAACTGTTTTTT
NA	TRBV5-4	TRBD1	TRBJ2-7	CASSIGRDRGSYEQYF	TGTGCCAGCAGCATCGGCCGGGACAGGGGATCGTACGAGCAGTACTTC
NA	TRBV3-1/TRBV3-2	TRBD1	TRBJ1-2	CASSPGTGLYGYTF	TGTGCCAGCAGCCCCGGGACAGGGCTCTATGGCTACACCTTC
NA	TRBV7-9	NA	TRBJ1-1	CASSRDMSTEAFF	TGTGCCAGCAGTAGGGACATGAGCACTGAAGCTTTCTTT
NA	TRBV2	TRBD2	TRBJ2-2	CASSDIAGGAPGELFF	TGTGCCAGCAGTGATATAGCGGGGGGGGCCCCCGGGGAGCTATTTTTT
NA	TRBV7-2	TRBD2	TRBJ2-7	CASSISGGYEQYF	TGTGCCAGCAGCATCAGCGGGGGCTACGAGCAGTACTTC
NA	TRBV7-9	NA	TRBJ2-3	CASSFGRGTDTQYF	TGTGCCAGCAGCTTCGGCAGGGGCACAGATACGCAGTATTTT
few	TRBV3-1/TRBV3-2	TRBD1	TRBJ1-1	CASSHQGQRNTEAFF	TGTGCCAGCAGCCATCAGGGACAGAGGAACACTGAAGCTTTCTTT
NA	TRBV7-3	NA	TRBJ2-3	CASSLMGLSSDTQYF	TGTGCCAGCAGCTTAATGGGACTGTCATCAGATACGCAGTATTTT
NA	TRBV19	TRBD1	TRBJ1-2	CASSILALGTGGQNYGYTF	TGTGCCAGTAGTATTTTAGCCCTCGGGACAGGGGGCCAGAACTATGGCTACACCTTC
NA	TRBV5-6	TRBD1	TRBJ1-5	CASSWGTGRNQPQHF	TGTGCCAGCAGCTGGGGGACAGGCCGCAATCAGCCCCAGCATTTT
NA	TRBV11-3	NA	TRBJ2-3	CASSPAGGSRDTQYF	TGTGCCAGCAGCCCGGCCGGCGGCTCACGTGATACGCAGTATTTT
few	TRBV7-9	TRBD1	TRBJ1-1	CASSQQTGQYPAFF	TGTGCCAGCAGCCAACAGACAGGGCAATACCCGGCTTTCTTT
NA	TRBV6-6	NA	TRBJ2-7	CASMVTVTSYEQYF	TGTGCCAGCATGGTGACAGTAACCTCCTACGAGCAGTACTTC
few	TRBV2	NA	TRBJ2-2	CASSLRNTGELFF	TGTGCCAGCAGTTTGCGGAACACCGGGGAGCTGTTTTTT
NA	TRBV7-6	TRBD1	TRBJ1-4	CASSSQGLVWEKLFF	TGTGCCAGCAGCTCACAGGGGCTGGTCTGGGAAAAACTGTTTTTT
NA	TRBV7-8	NA	TRBJ1-4	CASSSPFANEKLFF	TGTGCCAGCAGCTCCCCGTTCGCTAATGAAAAACTGTTTTTT
NA	TRBV5-1	TRBD1	TRBJ2-3	CASSVTGGAADTQYF	TGCGCCAGCAGCGTAACAGGGGGCGCGGCAGATACGCAGTATTTT
NA	TRBV6-5	NA	TRBJ1-1	CAIESPLNTEAFF	TGTGCCATCGAAAGCCCGCTGAACACTGAAGCTTTCTTT
NA	TRBV10-3	NA	TRBJ2-1	CAISESVGTLYNEQFF	TGTGCCATCAGTGAGTCGGTAGGGACTCTCTACAATGAGCAGTTCTTC
NA	TRBV5-1	TRBD2	TRBJ2-5	CASSGGLAEVETQYF	TGCGCCAGCAGCGGGGGACTAGCGGAGGTAGAGACCCAGTACTTC
NA	TRBV19	TRBD1	TRBJ1-2	CASNTRDRGYGYTF	TGTGCCAGTAACACCCGGGACAGGGGTTATGGCTACACCTTC
few	TRBV7-6	TRBD1	TRBJ1-1	CASSPQGARSTEAFF	TGTGCCAGCAGTCCTCAGGGGGCGCGGAGCACTGAAGCTTTCTTT
NA	TRBV5-1	TRBD1	TRBJ1-4	CASSSNPGQGRNEKLFF	TGCGCCAGCAGCTCAAACCCGGGACAGGGGCGGAATGAAAAACTGTTTTTT
NA	TRBV6-5	TRBD1	TRBJ1-5	CASSHGQGVEQPQHF	TGTGCCAGCAGTCACGGACAGGGTGTAGAGCAGCCCCAGCATTTT
NA	TRBV20-1	NA	TRBJ2-7	CSVGQTYEQYF	TGCAGTGTCGGACAGACCTACGAGCAGTACTTC
NA	TRBV5-6	TRBD1	TRBJ1-3	CASSSPQGAGNTIYF	TGTGCCAGCAGCTCCCCCCAGGGGGCTGGAAACACCATATATTTT
NA	TRBV5-1	TRBD2	TRBJ2-3	CASRTNGRDTDTQYF	TGCGCCAGCCGAACCAACGGGAGGGACACAGATACGCAGTATTTT
NA	TRBV6-5	NA	TRBJ1-1	CASRPLGDTEAFF	TGTGCCAGCAGACCCCTCGGGGACACTGAAGCTTTCTTT
few	TRBV29-1	NA	TRBJ1-6	CSVEVAGLDSPLHF	TGCAGCGTTGAGGTCGCGGGATTAGATTCACCCCTCCACTTT